This T cell receptor beta chain was identified during a study of cytomegalovirus exposure and HLA in healthy donors. Sequencing was performed with immunoSEQ multiplex PCR; in TCRdb, only in-frame clones are kept and a portion is missing. The sample gives around 250,000 clones, less than 95% of which show up once; around 3.1% is in the top ten. The V gene lost 5 bases and the J gene lost 7 bases, with 12 bases spanning the gap. This CDR3 is built from 13 residues. The germline CDR1 and CDR2 sequences are MDHEN and SYDVKM. This sequence was found in a woman aged 25 to 39 in good health and CMV-seronegative. V gene TRBV28 combines with J gene TRBJ1-5; weak D call: TRBD1 (6 bases). The sequencing input was PBMCs. The CDR3 region is CASSGSGAQPQHF. In nucleotides, the CDR3 is TGTGCCAGCAGTGGGTCAGGGGCGCAGCCCCAGCATTTT.